This T cell receptor (beta chain) was recorded in a study of T cells in Graves' hyperthyroidism and ophthalmopathy (dated by TCRdb to about 2019). Study-wide context: Peripheral blood samples were taken at initial diagnosis, before any treatment was given. To identify TCR V-J signatures that set the groups apart, the researchers used a discovery cohort of about a hundred patients, made up of around 42 with Graves' ophthalmopathy and some 60 with stable Graves' hyperthyroidism. An independent validation cohort of some 18 hyperthyroidism patients and approximately 17 patients who later progressed to ophthalmopathy tested prospective prediction of ophthalmopathy. For training and testing, the approximately 92 patients in the discovery cohort were randomly divided in a 7:3 ratio. Thyroid tissue and blood T-cell repertoires from six or seven Graves' hyperthyroidism patients were also compared in the study. Following sampling, methimazole starting at 30 mg daily was given to hyperthyroidism patients, and high-dose intravenous methylprednisolone was given to ophthalmopathy patients. The paper reports TCR Vbeta CDR3 sequencing of about 140 peripheral blood samples: over 40 ophthalmopathy, fewer than 80 hyperthyroidism and around 17 progressor patients.

TCR beta CDR3 regions were amplified from RNA transcripts. The first round of RT-PCR for the TCR CDR3 was performed with the HTBI primer set and the Qiagen OneStep RT-PCR kit. Libraries were constructed in a second round of multiplex PCR, after which size selection and purification were performed. Paired-end sequencing of the libraries was performed with 100 bp reads on an Illumina HiSeq2000. For the original study's pipeline: SOAPnuke was used to process the raw data, removing reads that contained adapters or uncalled bases, had a mean Phred below 15, or lacked an exact match to the constant primer or identifier. COPE v1.2.5 was used to merge high-quality paired reads, and clonotypes were defined as unique nucleotide sequences. MiTCR v1.1 was used to align the clonotypes against IMGT TRBV, TRBD and TRBJ reference segments. Analysis was restricted to V-J combinations with a frequency above 0.0001, which covered roughly 99% of repertoires. The TCS score was defined as the ratio of F50 (clonal expansion) to E x V (chaos), calculated using BLOSUM62-based TCRdist between CDR3 peptides within each V-J. Welch's t-statistics and random forest reduced some 510 V-J features to 13, which were used in a naive Bayes classifier (R e1071). TCRdb redid the processing of the public reads, applying fastp at Q25 and MiXCR, and retained in-frame beta chains. Rows with one shared CDR3 protein collapse into an entry with the most common genes and DNA. The V and J calls reflect TCRdb's pipeline rather than the authors' work. The table for this sample lists fewer than 350,000 distinct CDR3 sequences; 13% of them were counted only once. The top ten clonotypes cover approximately 7.8% of the sample.

Hyperthyroidism patients were newly diagnosed, had a disease duration of under 2 months, and were aged 18 to 65 years. Exclusion was applied to patients with uncontrolled infections, other autoimmune diseases, pregnancy or lactation. Diagnoses were established on the basis of clinical symptoms, serum thyroxine and TRAb, thyroid ultrasound, and orbital computed tomography. Blood from progressor patients was collected at the time of first diagnosis with hyperthyroidism, before any ophthalmopathy symptoms had appeared. Ficoll-Paque density gradient centrifugation was used to isolate PBMCs from about 10 ml of fresh peripheral blood. Progressor patients were defined as those initially diagnosed with Graves' hyperthyroidism in whom ophthalmopathy developed during follow-up. Total RNA was extracted with Trizol reagent, and quality was checked on an Agilent 2100 Bioanalyzer. Comments on this clonotype: Which antigen it targets is not known. One base away there is no much larger clone; base qualities are not given.

Summary of the overall study and its limitations: Blood samples also contained most of the expanded thyroid clonotypes (frequency above 0.001), which suggests that blood repertoires may reflect thyroid immune responses. No statistical method was used to fix the sample size in advance, and group allocation was not hidden from the investigators. In validation, the model predicted progression to ophthalmopathy with roughly 66% sensitivity and over 72% specificity, a median of around 6.6 months before onset. Ophthalmopathy was separated from stable hyperthyroidism by a 13 V-J signature model, with about 86% sensitivity and 81% to 83% specificity obtained in cross-validation and 80%/75% obtained in testing.

Compared with germline, V lacks 1 base and J lacks 0 bases; bases without a gene match: 0. The CDR3 runs 14 amino acids, cysteine and phenylalanine included. Left in the record is the CDR3 DNA by itself, 42 bases read in frame from the first base. CDR1 SGDLS and CDR2 YYNGEE are derived from the germline V gene. The TCR sequence derives from a woman aged 30 to 39 with Graves' hyperthyroidism that later progressed to Graves' ophthalmopathy. Specimen: blood. The chain was built from TRBV9 and TRBJ2-7, with 8 central nucleotides matching TRBD2. In nucleotide form, the sequence is TGTGCCAGCAGCGTAACTAGCGGCTCCTACGAGCAGTACTTC. It is translated as CASSVTSGSYEQYF. Reference TRBV9 and TRBJ2-7 proteins supply the regions before and after the CDR3; the full variable domain is: DSGVTQTPKHLITATGQRVTLRCSPRSGDLSVYWYQQSLDQGLQFLIQYYNGEERAKGNILERFSAQQFPDLHSELNLSSLELGDSALYFCASSVTSGSYEQYFGPGTRLTVT.